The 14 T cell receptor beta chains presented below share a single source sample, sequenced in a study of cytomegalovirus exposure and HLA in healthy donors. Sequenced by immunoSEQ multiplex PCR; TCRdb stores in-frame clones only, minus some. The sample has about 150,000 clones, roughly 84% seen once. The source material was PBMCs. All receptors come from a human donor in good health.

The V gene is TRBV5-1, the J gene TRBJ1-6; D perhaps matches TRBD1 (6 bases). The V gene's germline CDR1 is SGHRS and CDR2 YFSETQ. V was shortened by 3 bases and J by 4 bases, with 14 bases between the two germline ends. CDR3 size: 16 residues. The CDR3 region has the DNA TGCGCCAGCAGCTGGAACAGGGACGAGTATAATTCACCCCTCCACTTT. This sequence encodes CASSWNRDEYNSPLHF.

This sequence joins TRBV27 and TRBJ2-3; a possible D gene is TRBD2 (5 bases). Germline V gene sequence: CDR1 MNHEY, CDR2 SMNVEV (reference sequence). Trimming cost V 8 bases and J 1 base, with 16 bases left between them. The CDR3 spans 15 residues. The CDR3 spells CASSRGKLGTDTQYF. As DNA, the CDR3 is TGTGCCAGCTCAAGAGGGAAGCTTGGCACAGATACGCAGTATTTT.

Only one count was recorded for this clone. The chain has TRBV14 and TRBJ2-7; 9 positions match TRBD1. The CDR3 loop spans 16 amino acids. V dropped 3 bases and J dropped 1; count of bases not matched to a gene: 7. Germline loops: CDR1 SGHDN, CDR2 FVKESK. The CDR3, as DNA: TGTGCCAGCAGCCACTTCCCGGGACAGGGATCCTACGAGCAGTACTTC. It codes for CASSHFPGQGSYEQYF.

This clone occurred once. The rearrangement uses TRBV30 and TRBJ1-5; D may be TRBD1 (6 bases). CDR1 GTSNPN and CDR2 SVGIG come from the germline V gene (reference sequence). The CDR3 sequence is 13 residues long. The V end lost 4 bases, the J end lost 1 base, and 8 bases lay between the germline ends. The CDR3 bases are TGTGCCTGGAACGGACAGAGCAATCAGCCCCAGCATTTT. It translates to CAWNGQSNQPQHF.

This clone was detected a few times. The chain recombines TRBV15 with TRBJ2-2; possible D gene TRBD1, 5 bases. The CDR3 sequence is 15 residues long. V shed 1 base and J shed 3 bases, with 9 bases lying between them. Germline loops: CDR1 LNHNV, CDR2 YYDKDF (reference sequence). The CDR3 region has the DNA TGTGCCACCAGCAGAGGGCTAGGGGACACCGGGGAGCTGTTTTTT. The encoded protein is CATSRGLGDTGELFF.

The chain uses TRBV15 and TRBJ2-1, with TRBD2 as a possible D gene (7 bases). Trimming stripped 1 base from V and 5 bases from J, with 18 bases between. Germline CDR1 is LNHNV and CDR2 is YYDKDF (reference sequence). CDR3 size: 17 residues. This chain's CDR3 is CATSRGGGLDHHNEQFF. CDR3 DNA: TGTGCCACCAGCAGAGGGGGGGGCTTGGACCACCACAATGAGCAGTTCTTC.

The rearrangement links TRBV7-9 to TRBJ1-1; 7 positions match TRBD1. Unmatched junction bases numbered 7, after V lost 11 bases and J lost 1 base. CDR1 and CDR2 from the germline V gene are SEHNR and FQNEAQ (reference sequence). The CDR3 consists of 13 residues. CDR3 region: CASEGTANTEAFF. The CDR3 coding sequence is TGTGCCTCCGAAGGGACAGCGAACACTGAAGCTTTCTTT. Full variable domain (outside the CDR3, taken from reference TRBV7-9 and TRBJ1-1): DTGVSQNPRHKITKRGQNVTFRCDPISEHNRLYWYRQTLGQGPEFLTYFQNEAQLEKSRLLSDRFSAERPKGSFSTLEIQRTEQGDSAMYLCASEGTANTEAFFGQGTRLTVV.

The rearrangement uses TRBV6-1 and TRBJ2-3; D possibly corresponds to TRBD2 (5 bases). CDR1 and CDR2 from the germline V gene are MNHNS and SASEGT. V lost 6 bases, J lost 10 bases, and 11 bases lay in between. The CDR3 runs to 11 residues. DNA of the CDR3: TGTGCCAGCAGCTCACTAGTTTCGCAGTATTTT. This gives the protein CASSSLVSQYF.

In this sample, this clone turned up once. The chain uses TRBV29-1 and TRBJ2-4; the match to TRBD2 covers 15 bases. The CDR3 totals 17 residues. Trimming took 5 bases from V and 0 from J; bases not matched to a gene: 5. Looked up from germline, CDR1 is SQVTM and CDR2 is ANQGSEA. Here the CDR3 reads CSVFGTSGRLAKNIQYF. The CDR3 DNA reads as TGCAGCGTTTTCGGGACTAGCGGGAGGCTAGCCAAAAACATTCAGTACTTC.

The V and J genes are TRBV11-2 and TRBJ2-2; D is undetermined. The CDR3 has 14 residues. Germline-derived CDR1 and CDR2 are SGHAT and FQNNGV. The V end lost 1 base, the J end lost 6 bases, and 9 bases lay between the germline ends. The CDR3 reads CASSLVPGPGELFF. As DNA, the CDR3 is TGTGCCAGCAGCTTAGTGCCTGGGCCCGGGGAGCTGTTTTTT.

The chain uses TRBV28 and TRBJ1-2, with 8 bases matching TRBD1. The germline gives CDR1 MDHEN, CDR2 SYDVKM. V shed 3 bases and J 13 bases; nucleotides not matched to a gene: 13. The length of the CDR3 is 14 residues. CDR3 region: CASSLPFGQGLFTF. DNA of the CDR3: TGTGCCAGCAGTTTGCCGTTTGGACAGGGCTTGTTCACCTTC.

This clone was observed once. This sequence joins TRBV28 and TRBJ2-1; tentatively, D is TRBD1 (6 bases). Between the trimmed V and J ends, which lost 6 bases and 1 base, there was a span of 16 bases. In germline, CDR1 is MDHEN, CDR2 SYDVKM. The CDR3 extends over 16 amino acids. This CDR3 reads CASRSPGGGSYNEQFF. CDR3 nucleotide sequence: TGTGCCAGCAGATCACCTGGGGGCGGATCCTACAATGAGCAGTTCTTC.

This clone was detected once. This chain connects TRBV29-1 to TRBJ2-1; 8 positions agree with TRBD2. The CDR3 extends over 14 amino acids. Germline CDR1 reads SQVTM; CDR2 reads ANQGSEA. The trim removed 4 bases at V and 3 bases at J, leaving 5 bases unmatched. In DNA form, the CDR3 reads TGCAGCGTTGGTCACGGGGGGGGCTACAATGAGCAGTTCTTC. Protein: CSVGHGGGYNEQFF.

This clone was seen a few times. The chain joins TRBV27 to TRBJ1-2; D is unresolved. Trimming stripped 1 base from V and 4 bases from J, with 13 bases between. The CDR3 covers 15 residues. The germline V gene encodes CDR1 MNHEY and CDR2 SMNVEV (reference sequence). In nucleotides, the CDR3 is TGTGCCAGCAGTTTATATCCGGGTCTGGCCTATGGCTACACCTTC. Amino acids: CASSLYPGLAYGYTF.